This T cell receptor (beta chain) was found in a study of OX40 agonist ivuxolimab in advanced cancers. Study at large: While on treatment, patients had intravenous ivuxolimab at 0.01 to 10 mg/kg every 2 weeks. Three patients showed partial responses: one hepatocellular carcinoma and two cutaneous melanoma cases. Study conclusions and caveats: With doses of 0.1-3.0 mg/kg, partial responders showed among the lowest clonal expansion.

A remark on this clone: Its antigen is undetermined.

Profiled with immunoSEQ multiplex PCR; TCRdb holds only in-frame clones, not every one. The data contain about 92,000 clones, 70% to 85% of them seen just once; the ten biggest clones take up about 6%. V was pared by 4 bases and J by 7 bases, with 23 bases between. The CDR3 consists of 17 residues. Germline loops: CDR1 SGHAT, CDR2 FQNNGV. Cycle 7 day 1, cycle 4 day 1, and baseline were the timepoints at which blood was sampled. The genes are TRBV11-2 and TRBJ2-1, with D perhaps TRBD2 (5 bases). The sequencing here drew on CD4+ or CD8+ T cells sorted from blood, taken in a trial of the OX40 agonist ivuxolimab. The receptor comes from an adult with an advanced solid tumor such as melanoma, head and neck, liver or kidney cancer. CDR3 bases: TGTGCCAGCAGCTCCCCGATGGGCTACCGGGGTGAAAATGAGCAGTTCTTC. Residues: CASSSPMGYRGENEQFF. Combining the CDR3 with reference TRBV11-2 and TRBJ2-1 gives the whole variable domain EAGVAQSPRYKIIEKRQSVAFWCNPISGHATLYWYQQILGQGPKLLIQFQNNGVVDDSQLPKDRFSAERLKGVDSTLKIQPAKLEDSAVYLCASSSPMGYRGENEQFFGPGTRLTVL.